The source of this T cell receptor beta chain is a study of cytomegalovirus exposure and HLA in healthy donors. Overall study context: Prior work identified around 110 million unique TCR beta sequences in about 179 million T cells.

Primers included in the PCR were 60 Vbeta and 13 Jbeta primers. As processed by the authors: There were about 80 million unique TCR beta chains by a later count, and approximately 10 million of them were shared. Clones were sequenced by immunoSEQ multiplex PCR, and TCRdb holds only the in-frame ones, with some missing. D and trimming come from the DNA, and the V and J calls and clone size come from that table. The sample has about 150,000 clones, 64% seen once. V dropped 5 bases and J dropped 2; count of bases not matched to a gene: 4. The germline gives CDR1 PRHDT, CDR2 FYEKMQ (reference sequence). The CDR3 is made up of 14 amino acids.

Input material: PBMCs. The chain is built from TRBV13 and TRBJ2-7; 9 nucleotides agree with TRBD1. This TCR was sampled from a woman aged 25-40 years in good health and CMV-seropositive. The CDR3 region is CASSRGTGTYEQYF. CDR3 nucleotide sequence: TGTGCCAGCAGCCGTGGGACAGGGACCTACGAGCAGTACTTC.